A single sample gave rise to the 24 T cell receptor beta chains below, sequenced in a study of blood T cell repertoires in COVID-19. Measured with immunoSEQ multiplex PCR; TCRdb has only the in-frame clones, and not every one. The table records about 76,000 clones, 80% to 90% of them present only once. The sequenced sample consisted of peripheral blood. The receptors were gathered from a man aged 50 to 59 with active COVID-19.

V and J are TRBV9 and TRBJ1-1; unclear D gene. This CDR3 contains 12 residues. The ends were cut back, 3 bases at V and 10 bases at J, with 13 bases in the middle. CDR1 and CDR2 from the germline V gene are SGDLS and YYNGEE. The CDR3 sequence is CASSAGFGVAFF. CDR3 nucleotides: TGTGCCAGCAGCGCGGGATTTGGGGTAGCTTTCTTT.

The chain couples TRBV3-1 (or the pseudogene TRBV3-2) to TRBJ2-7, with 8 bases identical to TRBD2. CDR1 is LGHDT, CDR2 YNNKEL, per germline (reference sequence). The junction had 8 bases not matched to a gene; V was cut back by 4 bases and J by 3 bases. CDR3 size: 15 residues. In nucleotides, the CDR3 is TGTGCCAGCAGCCCCTCGGGGGGGAAGTTCTACGAGCAGTACTTC. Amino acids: CASSPSGGKFYEQYF.

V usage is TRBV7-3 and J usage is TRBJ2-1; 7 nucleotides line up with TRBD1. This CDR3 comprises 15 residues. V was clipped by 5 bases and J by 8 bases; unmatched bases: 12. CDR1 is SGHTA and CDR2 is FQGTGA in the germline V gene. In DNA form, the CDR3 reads TGTGCCAGCAGCCCTAGCAGGGCAGGGGGAGATGAGCAGTTCTTC. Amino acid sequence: CASSPSRAGGDEQFF.

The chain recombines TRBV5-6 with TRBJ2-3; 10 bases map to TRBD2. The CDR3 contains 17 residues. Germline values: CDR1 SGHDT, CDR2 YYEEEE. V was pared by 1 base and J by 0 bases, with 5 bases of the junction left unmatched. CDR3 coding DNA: TGTGCCAGCAGCTTGAGGAGCGGGGGGGCCAGCACAGATACGCAGTATTTT. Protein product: CASSLRSGGASTDTQYF.

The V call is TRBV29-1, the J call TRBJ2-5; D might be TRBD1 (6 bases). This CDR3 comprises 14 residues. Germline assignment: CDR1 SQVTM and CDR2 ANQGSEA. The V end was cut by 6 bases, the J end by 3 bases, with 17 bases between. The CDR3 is CSVFPGHNEETQYF. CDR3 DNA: TGCAGCGTATTCCCGGGACACAACGAAGAGACCCAGTACTTC.

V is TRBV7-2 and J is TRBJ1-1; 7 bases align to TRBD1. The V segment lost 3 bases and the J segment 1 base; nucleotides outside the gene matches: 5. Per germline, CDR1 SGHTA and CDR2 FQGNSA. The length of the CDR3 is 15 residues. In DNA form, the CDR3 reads TGTGCCAGCAGCTTTGGGAACAGGGGGAACACTGAAGCTTTCTTT. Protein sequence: CASSFGNRGNTEAFF.

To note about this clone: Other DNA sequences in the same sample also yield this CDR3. The CDR3 here is CATSDQRYGYTF. CDR3 nucleotide sequence: TGTGCCACCAGTGATCAGCGTTATGGCTACACCTTC. The J gene is TRBJ1-2, the V gene TRBV24-1; D unresolved. The V end lost 3 bases, the J end lost 5 bases, and 6 bases lay between the germline ends. Germline V gene sequence: CDR1 KGHDR, CDR2 SFDVKD. The length of the CDR3 is 12 residues.

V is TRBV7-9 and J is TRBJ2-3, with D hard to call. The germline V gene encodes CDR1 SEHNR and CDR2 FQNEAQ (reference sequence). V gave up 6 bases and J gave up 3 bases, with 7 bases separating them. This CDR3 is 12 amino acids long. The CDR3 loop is CASSLHTDTQYF. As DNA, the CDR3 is TGTGCCAGCAGTTTACATACAGATACGCAGTATTTT.

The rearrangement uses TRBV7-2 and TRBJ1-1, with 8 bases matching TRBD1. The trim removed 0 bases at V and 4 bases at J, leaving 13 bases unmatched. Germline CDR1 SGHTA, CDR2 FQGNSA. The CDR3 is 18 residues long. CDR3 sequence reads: CASSLASGIGQGFTEAFF. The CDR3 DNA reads TGTGCCAGCAGCTTAGCTAGCGGTATAGGACAGGGATTCACTGAAGCTTTCTTT.

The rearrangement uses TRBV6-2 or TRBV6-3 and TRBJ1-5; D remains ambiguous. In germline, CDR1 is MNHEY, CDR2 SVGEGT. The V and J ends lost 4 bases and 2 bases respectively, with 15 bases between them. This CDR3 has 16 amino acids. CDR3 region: CASSFVVPSGNQPQHF. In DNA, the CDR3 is TGTGCCAGCAGTTTCGTCGTTCCTAGTGGCAATCAGCCCCAGCATTTT.

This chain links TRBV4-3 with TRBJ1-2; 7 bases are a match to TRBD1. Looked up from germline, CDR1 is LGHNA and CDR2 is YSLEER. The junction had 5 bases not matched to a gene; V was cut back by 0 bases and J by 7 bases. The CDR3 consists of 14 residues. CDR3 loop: CASSQDPTGSGYTF. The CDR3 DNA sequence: TGCGCCAGCAGCCAAGACCCGACAGGGAGTGGCTACACCTTC.

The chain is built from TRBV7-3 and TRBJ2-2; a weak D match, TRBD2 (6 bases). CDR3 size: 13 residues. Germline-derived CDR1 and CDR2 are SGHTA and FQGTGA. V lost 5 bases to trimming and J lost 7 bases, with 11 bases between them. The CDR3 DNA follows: TGTGCCAGCAGCGGTTCGGAGGGCGGGGAGCTGTTTTTT. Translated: CASSGSEGGELFF.

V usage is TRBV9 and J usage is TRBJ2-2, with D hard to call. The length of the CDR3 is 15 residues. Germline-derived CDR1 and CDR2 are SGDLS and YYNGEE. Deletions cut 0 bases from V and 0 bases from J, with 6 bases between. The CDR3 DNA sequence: TGTGCCAGCAGCGTAGGAGCTTCGAACACCGGGGAGCTGTTTTTT. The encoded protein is CASSVGASNTGELFF. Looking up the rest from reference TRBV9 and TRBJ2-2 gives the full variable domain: DSGVTQTPKHLITATGQRVTLRCSPRSGDLSVYWYQQSLDQGLQFLIQYYNGEERAKGNILERFSAQQFPDLHSELNLSSLELGDSALYFCASSVGASNTGELFFGEGSRLTVL.

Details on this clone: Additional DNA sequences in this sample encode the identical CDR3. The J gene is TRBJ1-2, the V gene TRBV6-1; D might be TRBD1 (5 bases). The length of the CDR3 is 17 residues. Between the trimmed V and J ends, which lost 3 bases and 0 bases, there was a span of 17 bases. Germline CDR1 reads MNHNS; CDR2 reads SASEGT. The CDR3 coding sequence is TGTGCCAGCAGTGATATTAAAGGGACGGGAGCTAACTATGGCTACACCTTC. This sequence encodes CASSDIKGTGANYGYTF.

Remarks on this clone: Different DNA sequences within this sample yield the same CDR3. CDR3 sequence (DNA): TGTGCCAGCAGTGATATCAAAGGGACGGGAGCTAACTATGGCTACACCTTC. Its protein is CASSDIKGTGANYGYTF. The rearrangement joins TRBV6-1 to TRBJ1-2, with a tentative D call TRBD1 (5 bases). Germline V gives CDR1 MNHNS, CDR2 SASEGT. CDR3 length: 17 amino acids. The germline V and J ends were trimmed by 3 bases and 0 bases, with 17 bases remaining between them.

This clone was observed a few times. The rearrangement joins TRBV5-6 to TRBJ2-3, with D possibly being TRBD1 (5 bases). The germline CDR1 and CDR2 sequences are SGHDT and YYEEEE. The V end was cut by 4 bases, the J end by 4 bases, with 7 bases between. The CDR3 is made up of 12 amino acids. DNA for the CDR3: TGTGCCAGCAGCCCAGGGTCAGATACGCAGTATTTT. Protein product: CASSPGSDTQYF.

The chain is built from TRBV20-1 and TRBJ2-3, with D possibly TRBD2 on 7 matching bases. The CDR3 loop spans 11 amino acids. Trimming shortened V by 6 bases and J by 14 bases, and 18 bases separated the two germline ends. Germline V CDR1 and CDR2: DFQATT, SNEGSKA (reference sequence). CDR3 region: CSAGGLAARYF. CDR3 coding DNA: TGCAGTGCCGGGGGGCTAGCGGCGAGGTATTTT.

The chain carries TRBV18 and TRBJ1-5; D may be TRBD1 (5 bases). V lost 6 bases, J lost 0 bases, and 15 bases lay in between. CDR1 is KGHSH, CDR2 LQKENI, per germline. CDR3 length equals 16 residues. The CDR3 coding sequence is TGTGCCAGCTCCCGAGAAGGGGCAGGTAGCAATCAGCCCCAGCATTTT. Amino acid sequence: CASSREGAGSNQPQHF.

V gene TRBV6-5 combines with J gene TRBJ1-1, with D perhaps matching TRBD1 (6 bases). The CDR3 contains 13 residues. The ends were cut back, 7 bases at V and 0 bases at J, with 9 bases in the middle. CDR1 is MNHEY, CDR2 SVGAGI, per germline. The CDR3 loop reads CASNGQLNTEAFF. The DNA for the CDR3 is TGTGCCAGCAACGGACAGTTGAACACTGAAGCTTTCTTT.

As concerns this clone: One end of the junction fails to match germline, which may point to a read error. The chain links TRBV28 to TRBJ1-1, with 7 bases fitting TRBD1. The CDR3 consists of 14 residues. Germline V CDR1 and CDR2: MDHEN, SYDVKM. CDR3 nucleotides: TGTGTCAGCAACATCCAGGGGGGTCGGACTGAAGCTTTCTTT. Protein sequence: CVSNIQGGRTEAFF.

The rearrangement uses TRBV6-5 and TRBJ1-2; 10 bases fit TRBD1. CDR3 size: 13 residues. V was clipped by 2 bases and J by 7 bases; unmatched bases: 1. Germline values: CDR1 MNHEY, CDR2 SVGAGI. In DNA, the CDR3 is TGTGCCAGCAGTTACGGACAGGGGGGTGGCTACACCTTC. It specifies CASSYGQGGGYTF.

The CDR3 bases are TGTGCCAGCAGCCAATTAGCGGGGGGGCAGGGCCAAGAGACCCAGTACTTC. Translated, it gives CASSQLAGGQGQETQYF. The V and J genes are TRBV3-1 (or the pseudogene TRBV3-2) and TRBJ2-5; 11 bases fit TRBD2. CDR3 length: 17 amino acids. Per the germline V gene, CDR1 is LGHDT and CDR2 is YNNKEL (reference sequence). Germline trimming cut 2 bases from V and 1 base from J; bases unmatched to any gene: 6.

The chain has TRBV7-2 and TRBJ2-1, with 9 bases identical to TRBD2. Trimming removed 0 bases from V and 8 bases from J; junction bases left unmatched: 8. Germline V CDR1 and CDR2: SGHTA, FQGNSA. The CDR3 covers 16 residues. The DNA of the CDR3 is TGTGCCAGCAGCTTAGCTGGTAGCGGGGGTGGGGATGAGCAGTTCTTC. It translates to CASSLAGSGGGDEQFF.

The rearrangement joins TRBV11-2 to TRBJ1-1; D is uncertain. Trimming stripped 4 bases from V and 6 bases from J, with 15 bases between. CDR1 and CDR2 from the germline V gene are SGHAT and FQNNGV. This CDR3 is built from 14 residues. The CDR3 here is CASSSRPRGAEAFF. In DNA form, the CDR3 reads TGTGCCAGCAGCTCGCGACCACGAGGCGCTGAAGCTTTCTTT.